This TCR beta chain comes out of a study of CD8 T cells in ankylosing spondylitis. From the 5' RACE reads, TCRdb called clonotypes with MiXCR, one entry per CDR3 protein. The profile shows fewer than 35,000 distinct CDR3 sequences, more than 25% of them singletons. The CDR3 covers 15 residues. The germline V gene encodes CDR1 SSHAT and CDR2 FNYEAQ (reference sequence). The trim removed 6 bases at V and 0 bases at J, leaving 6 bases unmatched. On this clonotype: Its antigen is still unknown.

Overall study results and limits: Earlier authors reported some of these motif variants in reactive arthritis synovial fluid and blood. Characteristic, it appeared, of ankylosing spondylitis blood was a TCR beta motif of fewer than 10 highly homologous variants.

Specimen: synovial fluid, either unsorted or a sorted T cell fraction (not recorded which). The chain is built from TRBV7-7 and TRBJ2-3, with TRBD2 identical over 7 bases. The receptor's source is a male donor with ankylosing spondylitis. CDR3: CASSLTSSSTDTQYF. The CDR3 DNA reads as TGTGCCAGCAGTTTGACTAGCAGTAGCACAGATACGCAGTATTTT.